The rows below give T cell receptor beta chains drawn from one sample of a study of T cells in Graves' hyperthyroidism and ophthalmopathy. TCRdb passed the multiplex PCR reads through MiXCR, listing each CDR3 protein once. Of 300,000 or so distinct CDR3 sequences in the sample, roughly 18% were seen once. Input material: blood. These receptor sequences come from a woman aged 45-60 years with Graves' hyperthyroidism. Each CDR3 is given with its conserved first and last residue. A D gene is named only where the DNA matches it firmly. Clone size is stated in some rows and not others, as once, few, many or a class when expanded.

d_gene	v_gene	abundance	j_gene	CDR3aa	CDR3nt
-	TRBV5-1	few	TRBJ2-3	CASSLAPGFTDTQYF	TGCGCCAGCAGCTTGGCCCCCGGGTTCACAGATACGCAGTATTTT
-	TRBV20-1	few	TRBJ2-5	CSVLDSQETQYF	TGCAGTGTCCTGGACAGCCAAGAGACCCAGTACTTC
-	TRBV7-3	-	TRBJ2-3	CASSLTHPGGWNDTQYF	TGTGCCAGCAGCTTAACCCACCCGGGGGGCTGGAACGATACGCAGTATTTT
TRBD1	TRBV5-5	many	TRBJ2-1	CASTQAAGQGSEQFF	TGTGCCAGCACCCAGGCGGCGGGACAGGGGAGCGAGCAGTTCTTC
-	TRBV24-1	-	TRBJ1-1	CATSDYRGGRDTEAFF	TGTGCCACCAGTGACTACAGAGGAGGCCGGGACACTGAAGCTTTCTTT
TRBD2	TRBV28	-	TRBJ2-7	CASSLAGGSGYERYF	TGTGCCAGCAGCCTCGCGGGAGGGTCAGGGTACGAGCGGTACTTC
-	TRBV5-1	-	TRBJ1-4	CASSRRLRQGEDEKLFF	TGCGCCAGCAGCCGCCGCCTTAGACAAGGGGAGGATGAAAAACTGTTTTTT
TRBD2	TRBV4-2	few	TRBJ2-3	CASSQDSASGFTDTQYF	TGTGCCAGCAGCCAAGATTCGGCTAGCGGGTTCACAGATACGCAGTATTTT
TRBD1	TRBV5-1	-	TRBJ1-1	CASSLGTGEEAFF	TGCGCCAGCAGCTTAGGGACAGGGGAAGAAGCTTTCTTT
-	TRBV27	-	TRBJ2-3	CASSLQAGQDTQYF	TGTGCCAGCAGTTTACAAGCGGGACAGGATACGCAGTATTTT
-	TRBV2	-	TRBJ2-2	CASRHPGLNTGELFF	TGTGCCAGCAGACATCCGGGGCTGAACACCGGGGAGCTGTTTTTT
-	TRBV6-5	many	TRBJ2-1	CAGSYSISYNEQFF	TGTGCCGGCAGTTACTCGATCTCTTACAATGAGCAGTTCTTC
-	TRBV10-3	few	TRBJ2-1	CATQEPQGKGGNEQFF	TGTGCCACCCAGGAACCACAGGGTAAAGGGGGCAATGAGCAGTTCTTC
TRBD2	TRBV11-1	many	TRBJ2-1	CASSLGLAGGGYNEQFF	TGTGCCAGCAGCCTGGGACTAGCGGGAGGGGGCTACAATGAGCAGTTCTTC
-	TRBV7-9	many	TRBJ2-1	CASSPWDEQFF	TGTGCCAGCAGCCCCTGGGATGAGCAGTTCTTC
-	TRBV6-1	many	TRBJ2-1	CASSLPGDNEQFF	TGTGCCAGCAGCCTCCCAGGGGACAATGAGCAGTTCTTC
-	TRBV5-1	-	TRBJ2-2	CASSLDTGQIGELFF	TGCGCCAGCAGCTTGGATACCGGTCAAATCGGGGAGCTGTTTTTT
TRBD1	TRBV7-8	-	TRBJ2-2	CASSWLFTGGGNTGELFF	TGTGCCAGCAGCTGGCTATTCACAGGGGGCGGTAACACCGGGGAGCTGTTTTTT
-	TRBV20-1	-	TRBJ1-1	CSARNTGNTEAFF	TGCAGTGCTAGAAACACAGGCAACACTGAAGCTTTCTTT
TRBD1	TRBV9	-	TRBJ1-5	CASSAGTENRPQHF	TGTGCCAGCAGCGCCGGGACAGAGAATCGGCCCCAGCATTTT
TRBD2	TRBV3-1	-	TRBJ2-1	CASSQDRGSGRAVWSSEQFF	TGTGCCAGCAGCCAAGATCGAGGTAGCGGGAGGGCCGTTTGGAGTAGTGAGCAGTTCTTC
-	TRBV29-1	many	TRBJ2-5	CSVTRGGQETQYF	TGCAGCGTGACGCGAGGGGGGCAAGAGACCCAGTACTTC
TRBD2	TRBV7-6	many	TRBJ2-1	CASSLYASGGIYNEQFF	TGTGCCAGCAGCTTATACGCTAGCGGGGGAATCTACAATGAGCAGTTCTTC
-	TRBV7-8	-	TRBJ2-2	CASSLAGVTGELFF	TGTGCCAGCAGCTTAGCAGGGGTCACCGGGGAGCTGTTTTTT
-	TRBV27	-	TRBJ1-2	CASSPGPIEGYTF	TGTGCCAGCAGCCCGGGACCCATCGAGGGCTACACCTTC
-	TRBV6-2/TRBV6-3	few	TRBJ2-5	CASSYYREETQYF	TGTGCCAGCAGTTACTACAGAGAAGAGACCCAGTACTTC
TRBD2	TRBV3-1	-	TRBJ2-2	CASSGTSGGYTGELFF	TGTGCCAGCAGCGGTACTAGCGGGGGCTACACCGGGGAGCTGTTTTTT
-	TRBV19	-	TRBJ1-5	CASSIQDSNQPQHF	TGTGCCAGTAGTATTCAGGATAGCAATCAGCCCCAGCATTTT
-	TRBV3-1	-	TRBJ2-5	CASSQVFGQETQYF	TGTGCCAGCAGCCAAGTTTTTGGTCAAGAGACCCAGTACTTC
-	TRBV3-1	many	TRBJ2-3	CASSQGSGTSTDTQYF	TGTGCCAGCAGCCAAGGTAGCGGTACTAGCACAGATACGCAGTATTTT
-	TRBV28	many	TRBJ2-1	CASSPLEGSYNEQFF	TGTGCCAGCAGTCCCCTTGAGGGGTCCTACAATGAGCAGTTCTTC
TRBD1	TRBV25-1	-	TRBJ1-4	CASSELGQGQGGEKLFF	TGTGCCAGCAGTGAACTCGGCCAGGGACAGGGTGGTGAAAAACTGTTTTTT
TRBD1	TRBV6-5	-	TRBJ2-6	CASSYQVGQTNPPGANVLTF	TGTGCCAGCAGTTACCAGGTGGGACAGACTAACCCCCCCGGGGCCAACGTCCTGACTTTC
-	TRBV19	few	TRBJ1-1	CASSIFESGDTEAFF	TGTGCCAGTAGTATTTTCGAGTCAGGGGACACTGAAGCTTTCTTT
TRBD1	TRBV28	-	TRBJ1-2	CASSFTGADGYTF	TGTGCCAGCAGTTTTACAGGGGCTGATGGCTACACCTTC
TRBD2	TRBV7-2	few	TRBJ2-1	CASSPVTSRSNEQFF	TGTGCCAGCAGCCCCGTGACTAGCCGGTCGAATGAGCAGTTCTTC
-	TRBV5-1	many	TRBJ2-3	CASSTTDTDTQYF	TGCGCCAGCAGCACAACAGACACAGATACGCAGTATTTT
TRBD1	TRBV5-6	few	TRBJ2-7	CASSLGTGGEQYF	TGTGCCAGCAGCTTGGGGACAGGGGGCGAGCAGTACTTC
-	TRBV5-1	-	TRBJ2-1	CASSPNMDEQFF	TGCGCCAGCAGCCCGAATATGGATGAGCAGTTCTTC
-	TRBV7-9	-	TRBJ1-3	CASSLDGFGGESSGNTIYF	TGTGCCAGCAGCTTAGATGGGTTTGGGGGAGAATCCTCTGGAAACACCATATATTTT
-	TRBV12-3/TRBV12-4	many	TRBJ2-2	CASSLSGAIPRELFF	TGTGCCAGCAGTTTATCGGGGGCAATACCCCGGGAGCTGTTTTTT
TRBD1	TRBV5-1	few	TRBJ1-1	CASSSWGQVGTEAFF	TGCGCCAGCAGCTCGTGGGGACAGGTTGGGACTGAAGCTTTCTTT
-	TRBV19	few	TRBJ2-3	CASSMVLRDTQYF	TGTGCCAGTAGTATGGTGCTCCGGGATACGCAGTATTTT
TRBD1	TRBV28	many	TRBJ2-7	CASSSTGAPYEQYF	TGTGCCAGCAGTTCTACAGGGGCCCCCTACGAGCAGTACTTC
TRBD2	TRBV27	-	TRBJ2-1	CASSRAMGGLAGNNEQFF	TGTGCCAGCAGTAGGGCTATGGGCGGACTAGCGGGCAACAATGAGCAGTTCTTC
-	TRBV9	few	TRBJ2-1	CASSVEPGQYNEQFF	TGTGCCAGCAGCGTAGAGCCGGGGCAGTACAATGAGCAGTTCTTC
-	TRBV7-8	-	TRBJ1-1	CASSLVVGGTEAFF	TGTGCCAGCAGCTTAGTTGTGGGCGGCACTGAAGCTTTCTTT
TRBD1	TRBV28	-	TRBJ1-5	CASRSDRGLSQPQHF	TGTGCCAGCCGATCGGACAGGGGGCTGAGTCAGCCCCAGCATTTT
-	TRBV7-6	few	TRBJ2-2	CASSFLSGELFF	TGTGCCAGCAGCTTCTTATCCGGGGAGCTGTTTTTT
-	TRBV7-8	-	TRBJ2-1	CASSLGTPYNEQFF	TGTGCCAGCAGCTTGGGCACTCCCTACAATGAGCAGTTCTTC
-	TRBV18	few	TRBJ2-1	CASSPGREFYNEQFF	TGTGCCAGCTCACCGGGTCGGGAGTTCTACAATGAGCAGTTCTTC
-	TRBV9	few	TRBJ1-6	CASSAAISSYNSPLHF	TGTGCCAGCAGCGCAGCGATTAGCTCCTATAATTCACCCCTCCACTTT
TRBD1	TRBV2	many	TRBJ1-2	CAREPTGGDYGYTF	TGTGCCAGGGAACCGACAGGGGGGGACTATGGCTACACCTTC
TRBD1	TRBV29-1	-	TRBJ1-1	CSVRQGGGTEAFF	TGCAGCGTCCGACAGGGGGGGGGCACTGAAGCTTTCTTT
-	TRBV5-1	-	TRBJ2-1	CASSSVNPVYNEQFF	TGCGCCAGCAGCTCGGTCAACCCCGTTTACAATGAGCAGTTCTTC
-	TRBV20-1	-	TRBJ2-2	CSARSGTGTGELFF	TGCAGTGCTAGGTCAGGGACGGGCACCGGGGAGCTGTTTTTT
-	TRBV20-1	-	TRBJ2-1	CSARDPQGLTAGNEQFF	TGCAGTGCTAGAGATCCGCAGGGACTTACTGCCGGCAATGAGCAGTTCTTC
-	TRBV2	many	TRBJ2-7	CASIIFWDRPSEQYF	TGTGCCAGCATAATCTTTTGGGACCGCCCGTCCGAGCAGTACTTC
TRBD1	TRBV27	-	TRBJ1-4	CASSSRGQGKNEKLLF	TGTGCCAGCAGTTCCCGGGGACAGGGGAAAAATGAAAAACTGCTTTTT